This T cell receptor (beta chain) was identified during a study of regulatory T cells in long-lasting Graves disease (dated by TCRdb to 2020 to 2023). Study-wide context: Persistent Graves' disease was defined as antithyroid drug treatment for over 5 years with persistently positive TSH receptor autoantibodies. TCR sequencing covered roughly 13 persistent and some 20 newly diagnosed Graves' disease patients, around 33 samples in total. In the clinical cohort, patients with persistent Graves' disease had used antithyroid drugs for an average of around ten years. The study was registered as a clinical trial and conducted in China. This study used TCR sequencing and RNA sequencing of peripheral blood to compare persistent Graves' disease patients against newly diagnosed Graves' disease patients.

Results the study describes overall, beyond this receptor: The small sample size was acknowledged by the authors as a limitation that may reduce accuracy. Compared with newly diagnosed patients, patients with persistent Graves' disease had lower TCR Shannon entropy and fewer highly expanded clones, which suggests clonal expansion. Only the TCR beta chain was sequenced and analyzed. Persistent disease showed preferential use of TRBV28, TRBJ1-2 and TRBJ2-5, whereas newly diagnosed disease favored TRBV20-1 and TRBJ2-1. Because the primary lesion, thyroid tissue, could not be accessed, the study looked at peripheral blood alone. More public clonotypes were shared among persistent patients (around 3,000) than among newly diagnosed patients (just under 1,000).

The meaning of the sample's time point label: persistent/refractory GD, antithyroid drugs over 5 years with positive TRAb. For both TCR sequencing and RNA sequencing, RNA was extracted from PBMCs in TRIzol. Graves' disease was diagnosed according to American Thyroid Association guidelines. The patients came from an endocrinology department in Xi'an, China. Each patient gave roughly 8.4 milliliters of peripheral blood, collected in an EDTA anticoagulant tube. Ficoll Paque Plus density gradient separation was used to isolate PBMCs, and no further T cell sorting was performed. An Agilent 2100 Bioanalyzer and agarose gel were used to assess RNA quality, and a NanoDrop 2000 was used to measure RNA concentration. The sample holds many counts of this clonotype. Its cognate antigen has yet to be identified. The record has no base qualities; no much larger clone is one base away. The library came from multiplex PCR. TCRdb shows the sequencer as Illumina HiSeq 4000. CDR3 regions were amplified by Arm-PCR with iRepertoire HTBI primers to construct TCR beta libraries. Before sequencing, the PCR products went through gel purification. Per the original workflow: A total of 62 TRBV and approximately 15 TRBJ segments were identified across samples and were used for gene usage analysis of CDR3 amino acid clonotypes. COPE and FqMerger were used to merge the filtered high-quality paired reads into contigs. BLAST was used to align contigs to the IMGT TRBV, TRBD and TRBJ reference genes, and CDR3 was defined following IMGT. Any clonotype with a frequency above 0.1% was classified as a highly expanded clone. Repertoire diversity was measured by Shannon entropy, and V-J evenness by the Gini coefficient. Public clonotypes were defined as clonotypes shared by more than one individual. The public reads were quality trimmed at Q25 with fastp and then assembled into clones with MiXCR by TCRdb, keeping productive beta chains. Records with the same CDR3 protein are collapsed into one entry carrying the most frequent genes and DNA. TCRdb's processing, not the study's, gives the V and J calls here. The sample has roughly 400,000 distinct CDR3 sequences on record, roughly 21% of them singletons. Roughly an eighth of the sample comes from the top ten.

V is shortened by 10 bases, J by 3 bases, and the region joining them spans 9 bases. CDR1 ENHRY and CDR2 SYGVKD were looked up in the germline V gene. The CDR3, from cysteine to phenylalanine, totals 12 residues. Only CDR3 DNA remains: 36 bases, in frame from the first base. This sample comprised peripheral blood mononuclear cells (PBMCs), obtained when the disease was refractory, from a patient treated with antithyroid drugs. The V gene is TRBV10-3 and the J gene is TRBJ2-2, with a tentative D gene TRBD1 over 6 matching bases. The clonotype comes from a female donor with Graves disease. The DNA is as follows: TGTGCCACACACAGGGACACCGGGGAGCTGTTTTTT. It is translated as CATHRDTGELFF.